One TCR beta chain is described in this entry. These data belong to a study of control samples from healthy donors and cancer patients. V lost 6 bases and J lost 0, with 15 bases in between. This CDR3 comprises 15 residues. The V gene's germline CDR1 is MNHEY and CDR2 SVGEGT. Sequencing used immunoSEQ multiplex PCR; TCRdb keeps in-frame clones, though not all of them. This sample yields about 53,000 clones, of which around 90% are seen a single time; around 15% belongs to the top ten. The TCR sequence derives from a man in his sixties with head and neck cancer. V is TRBV6-2 or TRBV6-3 and J is TRBJ2-7, with D tentatively TRBD1 (5 bases). The source material was PBMCs. The CDR3 DNA reads as TGTGCCAGCAGCAGGGCTAGATCCACCTCCTACGAGCAGTACTTC. Amino acid sequence: CASSRARSTSYEQYF.